Below are 29 T cell receptor beta chains sequenced from a single sample in a study of T cells in Graves' hyperthyroidism and ophthalmopathy. Amplified TCR beta CDR3 regions derived from RNA transcripts. Using the HTBI primer set, a first-round RT-PCR was run on the TCR CDR3. In TCRdb, the multiplex PCR reads were re-called with MiXCR into one record per CDR3 protein. The data show about 640,000 distinct CDR3 sequences, with around 20% seen just once and roughly a third held by the top ten. The sample consisted of blood. These receptor sequences come from a young man with Graves' ophthalmopathy.

The chain is built from TRBV29-1 and TRBJ2-7; tentatively, D is TRBD2 (5 bases). V lost 6 bases and J lost 0, with 15 bases in between. Germline V lookup: CDR1 SQVTM, CDR2 ANQGSEA. This CDR3 is 14 amino acids long. CDR3 loop: CSVWTQTSSYEQYF. CDR3 DNA: TGCAGCGTCTGGACTCAAACAAGCTCCTACGAGCAGTACTTC.

This clonotype showed up just a few times. The chain couples TRBV5-1 to TRBJ2-3, with D perhaps matching TRBD2 (6 bases). Germline CDR1 and CDR2: SGHRS and YFSETQ. V was clipped by 4 bases and J by 1 base, with 13 bases between them. This CDR3 contains 15 residues. The DNA for the CDR3 is TGCGCCAGCAGCCGACTAGAGGAACGCACAGATACGCAGTATTTT. Translation gives CASSRLEERTDTQYF.

The chain carries TRBV7-3 and TRBJ1-1, with D tentatively TRBD1 (6 bases). Trimming removed 5 bases from V and 5 bases from J, with 15 bases in between. There are 14 residues in the CDR3. CDR1 and CDR2 from the germline V gene are SGHTA and FQGTGA. The CDR3 is CASSPLRGGTEAFF. In nucleotides, the CDR3 is TGTGCCAGCAGCCCACTACGAGGGGGGACTGAAGCTTTCTTT.

This clonotype was recorded a few times. This chain connects TRBV20-1 to TRBJ1-4, with 9 nucleotides matching TRBD1. CDR3 size: 13 residues. J was trimmed by 10 bases and V by 6 bases; bases with no gene match: 9. Germline CDR1 reads DFQATT; CDR2 reads SNEGSKA (reference sequence). DNA for the CDR3: TGCAGTGCAACCGGGACAGGGACAGCAAAACTGTTTTTT. Amino acid sequence: CSATGTGTAKLFF.

This clonotype was counted a few times. The chain carries TRBV3-1 and TRBJ2-1; TRBD2 matches at 8 bases. V gave up 4 bases and J gave up 14 bases; unmatched junction bases: 7. Germline CDR1 is LGHDT and CDR2 is YNNKEL (reference sequence). The CDR3 spans 12 residues. CDR3 nucleotide sequence: TGTGCCAGCAGCCTCGGAGAAGCGGGAGAGTTCTTC. Translation: CASSLGEAGEFF.

This clonotype has a handful of counts. The chain recombines TRBV7-2 with TRBJ2-7; D possibly corresponds to TRBD2 (6 bases). V lost 4 bases, J lost 7 bases, and 14 bases lay in between. CDR3 length: 13 amino acids. CDR1 is SGHTA, CDR2 FQGNSA, per germline. CDR3 protein: CASSSMGLGEQYF. The CDR3 region has the DNA TGTGCCAGCAGCTCCATGGGACTGGGGGAGCAGTACTTC.

The chain couples TRBV12-3 or TRBV12-4 to TRBJ2-3, with 9 nucleotides matching TRBD1. V shed 5 bases, J shed 2 bases, and the junction held 8 bases outside the gene matches. This CDR3 region has 16 residues. The CDR3 DNA follows: TGTGCCAGCAGTCCCGGGACAGGGCTCCTCACAGATACGCAGTATTTT. Amino acids: CASSPGTGLLTDTQYF.

This clonotype has a count of ten or more. The V and J genes are TRBV2 and TRBJ1-4; TRBD1 might be the D (5 bases). This CDR3 is 14 amino acids long. Trimming removed 3 bases at V and 8 bases at J, with 13 bases between. The germline CDR1 and CDR2 sequences are SNHLY and FYNNEI. The CDR3 region is CASSDEGSGEKLFF. CDR3 DNA sequence: TGTGCCAGCAGTGACGAGGGGTCCGGGGAAAAACTGTTTTTT.

This clonotype was recorded a few times. The V call is TRBV28, the J call TRBJ2-3; 10 bases align to TRBD2. Germline lookup yields CDR1 MDHEN and CDR2 SYDVKM. The CDR3 spans 18 residues. J lost 0 bases, V lost 7 bases, and 13 bases had no gene match. The CDR3 DNA sequence: TGTGCCAGCAACCAAAGCGGGACTAGCGCGACTAGCACAGATACGCAGTATTTT. The encoded protein is CASNQSGTSATSTDTQYF.

The table lists this clonotype with a few counts. J is TRBJ2-1 and V is TRBV6-5; a possible D gene is TRBD2 (6 bases). V was trimmed by 4 bases and J by 4 bases, leaving 11 bases between them. This CDR3 has 14 amino acids. Germline V gene lookup returns CDR1 MNHEY and CDR2 SVGAGI. For the CDR3, the DNA is TGTGCCAGCAGTTCGGACTACAGTTACAATGAGCAGTTCTTC. This encodes CASSSDYSYNEQFF.

This clonotype was seen many times. The CDR3 loop reads CASRRPGTGFEQYF. The CDR3 nucleotides read TGTGCCAGCCGCCGCCCCGGGACAGGGTTCGAGCAGTACTTC. J is TRBJ2-7 and V is TRBV12-3 or TRBV12-4; 9 bases are a match to TRBD1. The CDR3 spans 14 residues. The trim removed 8 bases at V and 6 bases at J, leaving 11 bases unmatched.

V gene TRBV30 combines with J gene TRBJ2-3; 13 bases align to TRBD2. The junction had 6 bases not matched to a gene; V was cut back by 0 bases and J by 6 bases. This CDR3 is 16 amino acids long. Germline-derived CDR1 and CDR2 are GTSNPN and SVGIG (reference sequence). CDR3 sequence reads: CAWSVPGLAGPDTQYF. CDR3 coding DNA: TGTGCCTGGAGTGTACCGGGACTAGCGGGACCCGATACGCAGTATTTT.

This clonotype was observed a handful of times. The chain carries TRBV6-1 and TRBJ2-4, with TRBD2 identical over 7 bases. CDR3 size: 16 residues. Germline CDR1 MNHNS, CDR2 SASEGT. Trimming cost V 3 bases and J 3 bases; bases outside gene matches: 8. The CDR3 DNA follows: TGTGCCAGCAGTGACAGACGGGAGGTCGGCAAAAACATTCAGTACTTC. Residues: CASSDRREVGKNIQYF.

In the case of this clonotype: A much larger clone differs by one base, so this may be a read error. The chain has TRBV28 and TRBJ2-7, with a weak D call TRBD2 (5 bases). Trimming took 1 base from V and 3 from J, leaving 25 bases between them. Per the germline V gene, CDR1 is MDHEN and CDR2 is SYDVKM. The length of the CDR3 is 19 residues. The DNA for the CDR3 is TGTGCCAGCAGTTTATCAATCGATCGCGGGCAGAAGAGCTTCTACGAGCAGTACTTC. Translated, it gives CASSLSIDRGQKSFYEQYF.

This clonotype turned up a few times. This chain uses TRBV12-3 or TRBV12-4 with TRBJ2-5; 8 nucleotides line up with TRBD2. The CDR3 runs 17 residues. With 6 bases clipped from V and 3 bases from J, the junction kept 15 bases outside the gene matches. This CDR3 is CASSYTLAGWAKETQYF. In DNA form, the CDR3 reads TGTGCCAGCAGCTATACTTTAGCGGGATGGGCAAAAGAGACCCAGTACTTC.

The V gene is TRBV29-1, the J gene TRBJ2-1; 10 bases match TRBD2. The ends lost 5 bases at V and 3 bases at J; junction bases unmatched: 4. CDR1 and CDR2 from the germline V gene are SQVTM and ANQGSEA. This CDR3 is 14 amino acids long. The CDR3 protein is CSVITSGIYNEQFF. CDR3 sequence (DNA): TGCAGCGTTATCACTAGCGGGATCTACAATGAGCAGTTCTTC.

There are many counts of this clonotype. The rearrangement joins TRBV30 to TRBJ1-4; weak D call: TRBD1 (5 bases). Germline V gene data show CDR1 as GTSNPN and CDR2 as SVGIG (reference sequence). The germline V and J ends were trimmed by 2 bases and 5 bases, with 15 bases remaining between them. This CDR3 region has 15 residues. CDR3 sequence: CAWSFSTAPNEKLFF. CDR3 in DNA: TGTGCCTGGAGTTTCTCGACAGCCCCCAATGAAAAACTGTTTTTT.

This chain connects TRBV5-1 to TRBJ2-6; TRBD1 might be the D (6 bases). The CDR3 runs to 17 residues. Trimming took 5 bases from V and 0 from J, leaving 15 bases between them. CDR1 and CDR2 from the germline V gene are SGHRS and YFSETQ. The CDR3 loop is CASSSQGLSSGANVLTF. The CDR3 nucleotides are TGCGCCAGCAGTTCCCAGGGGTTGAGCTCTGGGGCCAACGTCCTGACTTTC.

The CDR3 DNA sequence: TGTGCCAGCACCGCAGCTGGGACTGGAAACACCATATATTTT. Protein product: CASTAAGTGNTIYF. The chain carries TRBV6-1 and TRBJ1-3, with unresolved D. This CDR3 is built from 14 residues. CDR1 MNHNS and CDR2 SASEGT come from the germline V gene. Trimming stripped 7 bases from V and 2 bases from J, with 12 bases between.

This clonotype appeared a few times. This chain links TRBV5-1 with TRBJ2-7; D is perhaps TRBD2 (6 bases). V was cut by 4 bases and J by 7 bases, with 24 bases left in between. The CDR3 sequence is 16 residues long. Germline assignment: CDR1 SGHRS and CDR2 YFSETQ. Here the CDR3 reads CASSPGVGTGMGEQYF. Here the CDR3 DNA reads TGCGCCAGCAGCCCTGGCGTAGGGACTGGCATGGGGGAGCAGTACTTC.

This clonotype was seen more than once but under ten times. The V and J genes are TRBV9 and TRBJ1-5; 7 nucleotides agree with TRBD1. The CDR3 extends over 13 amino acids. Germline trimming cut 3 bases from V and 4 bases from J; bases unmatched to any gene: 1. Germline loops: CDR1 SGDLS, CDR2 YYNGEE. The CDR3 DNA sequence: TGTGCCAGCAGCGGGGGACAGAATCAGCCCCAGCATTTT. It specifies CASSGGQNQPQHF.

In its sample, this clonotype was seen many times. The rearrangement joins TRBV7-9 to TRBJ1-1, with D unresolved. Germline values: CDR1 SEHNR, CDR2 FQNEAQ (reference sequence). Trimming removed 5 bases at V and 2 bases at J, with 12 bases between. CDR3 size: 14 residues. In nucleotides, the CDR3 is TGTGCCAGCAGCAAGGGAGGGTTTAACACTGAAGCTTTCTTT. Amino acid sequence: CASSKGGFNTEAFF.

Many counts were recorded for this clonotype. The gene calls are TRBV27 and TRBJ1-5, with 7 bases matching TRBD1. CDR1 and CDR2 from the germline V gene are MNHEY and SMNVEV (reference sequence). The CDR3 covers 14 residues. J was trimmed by 3 bases and V by 6 bases; bases with no gene match: 5. CDR3 in amino acids: CASSRRGNNQPQHF. In nucleotides, the CDR3 is TGTGCCAGCAGCCGCAGGGGGAACAATCAGCCCCAGCATTTT.

A note on this clonotype: A read error may account for a junction end that differs from germline. The chain recombines TRBV7-3 with TRBJ2-2, with no clear D. The CDR3 extends over 14 amino acids. Germline CDR1 and CDR2: SGHTA and FQGTGA. DNA of the CDR3: TGTGTCAGCAGCTTAAACCTCCGGGCCGGGGAGCTGTTTTTT. Translation: CVSSLNLRAGELFF. The variable domain in full, completed from reference TRBV7-3 and TRBJ2-2, reads GAGVSQTPSNKVTEKGKYVELRCDPISGHTALYWYRQSLGQGPEFLIYFQGTGAADDSGLPNDRFFAVRPEGSVSTLKIQRTERGDSAVYLCVSSLNLRAGELFFGEGSRLTVL.

This clonotype appeared a few times. The V and J genes are TRBV11-2 and TRBJ1-2; possibly TRBD1 for D (5 bases). The V gene lost 4 bases and the J gene lost 6 bases, with 15 bases spanning the gap. The V gene's germline CDR1 is SGHAT and CDR2 FQNNGV. The CDR3 sequence is 14 residues long. CDR3 region: CASSWGGGGHGYTF. As DNA, the CDR3 is TGTGCCAGCAGCTGGGGGGGGGGAGGGCATGGCTACACCTTC. Based on the CDR3 plus reference TRBV11-2 and TRBJ1-2, the full variable domain is EAGVAQSPRYKIIEKRQSVAFWCNPISGHATLYWYQQILGQGPKLLIQFQNNGVVDDSQLPKDRFSAERLKGVDSTLKIQPAKLEDSAVYLCASSWGGGGHGYTFGSGTRLTVV.

This clonotype was observed at least ten times. The V and J genes are TRBV5-1 and TRBJ2-1; D remains unclear. Germline CDR1 reads SGHRS; CDR2 reads YFSETQ. The CDR3 has 12 amino acids. V was clipped by 2 bases and J by 6 bases, with 6 bases between them. CDR3 region: CASSLDSNEQFF. CDR3 DNA: TGCGCCAGCAGCTTAGACTCCAATGAGCAGTTCTTC.

In its sample, this clonotype was seen a few times. The chain has TRBV28 and TRBJ1-2, with D tentatively TRBD1 (6 bases). V lost 5 bases, J lost 9 bases, and 19 bases lay in between. Per the germline V gene, CDR1 is MDHEN and CDR2 is SYDVKM. The CDR3 totals 14 residues. The CDR3 reads CASSRSWRGGSYTF. CDR3 in DNA: TGTGCCAGCAGTCGTTCGTGGAGGGGGGGCAGCTACACCTTC.

V gene TRBV28 combines with J gene TRBJ2-2; D tentatively fits TRBD1 or TRBD2 (5 bases each). CDR3 length equals 16 residues. Germline V gives CDR1 MDHEN, CDR2 SYDVKM. V was pared by 5 bases and J by 0 bases, with 13 bases between. As DNA, the CDR3 is TGTGCCAGCAGTACCGCCGGGACGACGAACACCGGGGAGCTGTTTTTT. It is translated as CASSTAGTTNTGELFF. Complete variable domain (other parts from reference TRBV28 and TRBJ2-2): DVKVTQSSRYLVKRTGEKVFLECVQDMDHENMFWYRQDPGLGLRLIYFSYDVKMKEKGDIPEGYSVSREKKERFSLILESASTNQTSMYLCASSTAGTTNTGELFFGEGSRLTVL.

The chain uses TRBV28 and TRBJ2-5; 7 nucleotides line up with TRBD2. Germline V gene data show CDR1 as MDHEN and CDR2 as SYDVKM. The junction had 9 bases not matched to a gene; V was cut back by 5 bases and J by 6 bases. The CDR3 is 14 amino acids. CDR3 nucleotides: TGTGCCAGCAGTCTACCGGGAGGCCGTAAGACCCAGTACTTC. It is translated as CASSLPGGRKTQYF.